The 20 T cell receptor beta chains presented below share a single source sample, sequenced in a study of T-cell memory formation after mild COVID-19. TCRdb called the 5' RACE reads again in MiXCR, with one record for every CDR3 protein. The table records some 320,000 distinct CDR3 sequences, about 13% of them present only once. The sample was PBMCs or a T cell subset sorted from them (not recorded which). The receptors were sampled from a man between 18 and 29 years old who had mild COVID-19 (a few samples of this study predate the infection). Cell type and time point are not known.

This clonotype came up a few times. This chain links TRBV7-9 with TRBJ2-7; 10 nucleotides align to TRBD1. The CDR3 length is 16 residues. The germline gives CDR1 SEHNR, CDR2 FQNEAQ (reference sequence). Trimming at V came to 5 bases and at J to 9 bases, leaving 16 bases not matched to a gene. The CDR3 loop is CASSQSGTGDSRGQYV. CDR3 DNA: TGTGCCAGCAGCCAGTCCGGGACAGGGGACTCCCGGGGGCAGTACGTC.

This clonotype was seen many times. The chain has TRBV20-1 and TRBJ2-1; D is uncertain. The CDR3 covers 17 residues. Germline CDR1 and CDR2: DFQATT and SNEGSKA (reference sequence). The V end was cut by 1 base, the J end by 0 bases, with 16 bases between. In DNA, the CDR3 is TGCAGTGCTAGAGCCCCCTTTTTTGGCAGCTCCTACAATGAGCAGTTCTTC. It codes for CSARAPFFGSSYNEQFF.

The V gene is TRBV14, the J gene TRBJ2-1; TRBD2 matches at 13 bases. V dropped 6 bases and J dropped 6; count of bases not matched to a gene: 5. The CDR3 is 15 amino acids. The germline CDR1 and CDR2 sequences are SGHDN and FVKESK. The CDR3 bases are TGTGCCAGCAGACCGACTAGCGGGGGGACCAATGAGCAGTTCTTC. It is translated as CASRPTSGGTNEQFF.

The chain couples TRBV6-5 to TRBJ2-3; 13 nucleotides match TRBD2. V shed 6 bases, J shed 4 bases, and the junction held 4 bases outside the gene matches. This CDR3 contains 15 residues. CDR1 MNHEY and CDR2 SVGAGI come from the germline V gene. This chain's CDR3 is CASSKLAGGPDTQYF. As DNA, the CDR3 is TGTGCCAGCAGCAAACTAGCGGGGGGGCCAGATACGCAGTATTTT.

This sequence joins TRBV5-1 and TRBJ2-6; D may be TRBD1 (6 bases). The CDR3 is 16 amino acids. Trimming took off 0 bases at V and 7 bases at J, with 14 bases between the two ends. CDR1 SGHRS and CDR2 YFSETQ come from the germline V gene. CDR3 nucleotide sequence: TGCGCCAGCAGCTTGGTTCTTGGACAGAGTGCCAACGTCCTGACTTTC. Translating it yields CASSLVLGQSANVLTF.

The rearrangement uses TRBV13 and TRBJ1-5; tentatively, D is TRBD1 (6 bases). Germline lookup yields CDR1 PRHDT and CDR2 FYEKMQ (reference sequence). V was clipped by 3 bases and J by 3 bases, with 9 bases between them. The CDR3 is 14 amino acids. The CDR3 reads CASSFRGYNQPQHF. The CDR3 DNA reads TGTGCCAGCAGCTTTAGGGGGTACAATCAGCCCCAGCATTTT. Supplemented by reference TRBV13 and TRBJ1-5, the full variable domain reads AAGVIQSPRHLIKEKRETATLKCYPIPRHDTVYWYQQGPGQDPQFLISFYEKMQSDKGSIPDRFSAQQFSDYHSELNMSSLELGDSALYFCASSFRGYNQPQHFGDGTRLSIL.

This chain joins TRBV10-3 and TRBJ2-1; perhaps TRBD1 as D (6 bases). CDR3 length: 14 residues. Trimming removed 6 bases from V and 8 bases from J, with 17 bases in between. Looked up from germline, CDR1 is ENHRY and CDR2 is SYGVKD. This CDR3 reads CAIRITGSRDEQFF. CDR3 nucleotide sequence: TGTGCCATCAGAATTACAGGGAGTCGGGATGAGCAGTTCTTC.

The sample holds many counts of this clonotype. The genes are TRBV12-3 or TRBV12-4 and TRBJ1-2; a possible D gene is TRBD1 (6 bases). The CDR3 consists of 12 residues. V was pared by 3 bases and J by 7 bases, with 9 bases between. CDR3 sequence (DNA): TGTGCCAGCAGTTTCGAGGGGGGTGGCTACACCTTC. It yields the protein CASSFEGGGYTF.

This clonotype was recorded a few times. The chain uses TRBV7-2 and TRBJ2-7; D is unclear. V dropped 3 bases and J dropped 2 bases, with 14 bases sitting between them. The length of the CDR3 is 15 residues. The germline V gene encodes CDR1 SGHTA and CDR2 FQGNSA. The CDR3 spells CASSFTLRKAYEQYF. The CDR3 nucleotides are TGTGCCAGCAGCTTTACTCTTAGGAAGGCCTACGAGCAGTACTTC. Looking up the rest from reference TRBV7-2 and TRBJ2-7 gives the full variable domain: GAGVSQSPSNKVTEKGKDVELRCDPISGHTALYWYRQSLGQGLEFLIYFQGNSAPDKSGLPSDRFSAERTGGSVSTLTIQRTQQEDSAVYLCASSFTLRKAYEQYFGPGTRLTVT.

This clonotype was found a few times. This chain joins TRBV10-3 and TRBJ1-3, with unresolved D. CDR1 ENHRY and CDR2 SYGVKD come from the germline V gene. V lost 6 bases and J 2 bases, leaving 8 bases between the germline ends. CDR3 length equals 13 residues. This CDR3 reads CAISREPGNTIYF. The CDR3, as DNA: TGTGCCATCAGCCGGGAACCTGGAAACACCATATATTTT.

This clonotype was detected many times. The chain recombines TRBV12-3 or TRBV12-4 with TRBJ2-7, with no clear D. Trimming took 0 bases from V and 7 from J, leaving 13 bases between them. This CDR3 contains 14 residues. Written as DNA, the CDR3 is TGTGCCAGCAGTTTAGCGCAAAGGGCGGAGGAGCAGTACTTC. Protein: CASSLAQRAEEQYF.

This clonotype has only a few counts. The rearrangement uses TRBV5-1 and TRBJ2-1, with D tentatively TRBD1 (5 bases). Trimming shortened V by 4 bases and J by 9 bases, and 17 bases separated the two germline ends. In germline, CDR1 is SGHRS, CDR2 YFSETQ. The CDR3 is 14 residues long. The CDR3 nucleotides read TGCGCCAGCAGCAGGTTCGCAGGGTCAGGTGAGCAGTTCTTC. Translation gives CASSRFAGSGEQFF.

The chain has TRBV9 and TRBJ2-3; possibly TRBD2 for D (6 bases). Germline-derived CDR1 and CDR2 are SGDLS and YYNGEE. The CDR3 sequence is 14 residues long. Trimming shortened V by 4 bases and J by 4 bases, and 13 bases separated the two germline ends. The CDR3 here is CASSTPRGPDTQYF. The CDR3 DNA reads as TGTGCCAGCAGCACCCCGCGGGGACCAGATACGCAGTATTTT.

The chain couples TRBV7-3 to TRBJ2-3; 7 positions agree with TRBD2. The CDR3 is 16 amino acids. Germline CDR1 SGHTA, CDR2 FQGTGA. With 3 bases clipped from V and 2 bases from J, the junction kept 8 bases outside the gene matches. The CDR3 spells CASSFGLADSTDTQYF. The CDR3 DNA reads as TGTGCCAGCAGCTTCGGGCTAGCGGACTCCACAGATACGCAGTATTTT.

This clonotype was recorded at least ten times. The chain has TRBV20-1 and TRBJ2-5; 9 positions match TRBD1. The germline CDR1 and CDR2 sequences are DFQATT and SNEGSKA (reference sequence). This CDR3 has 14 amino acids. With 6 bases clipped from V and 5 bases from J, the junction kept 10 bases outside the gene matches. The DNA for the CDR3 is TGCAGTGCGGGGGACAGGGTTTTAAAGGAGACCCAGTACTTC. The encoded protein is CSAGDRVLKETQYF.

This clonotype was detected ten times or more. The chain has TRBV11-2 and TRBJ2-1; 8 positions agree with TRBD2. V dropped 5 bases and J dropped 4; count of bases not matched to a gene: 13. Germline assignment: CDR1 SGHAT and CDR2 FQNNGV. The CDR3 extends over 17 amino acids. CDR3 sequence (DNA): TGTGCCAGCAGCCCCGGGAGGGGCGTCCAGCGGTACAATGAGCAGTTCTTC. This translates into CASSPGRGVQRYNEQFF.

The chain is built from TRBV6-6 and TRBJ1-5; maybe TRBD1 (5 bases). Germline V gives CDR1 MNHNY, CDR2 SVGAGI (reference sequence). The CDR3 runs 15 residues. V gave up 5 bases and J gave up 3 bases, with 14 bases separating them. CDR3 loop: CASSRGREINQPQHF. The CDR3 DNA reads as TGTGCCAGCAGTCGTGGCAGGGAGATCAATCAGCCCCAGCATTTT.

This clonotype came up many times. The genes are TRBV3-1 and TRBJ2-1, with D tentatively TRBD1 or TRBD2 (5 bases each). The CDR3 is 17 amino acids. V lost 1 base and J lost 7, with 20 bases in between. The germline gives CDR1 LGHDT, CDR2 YNNKEL (reference sequence). CDR3 nucleotides: TGTGCCAGCAGCCAAGGATACGGGGCAGTGATAAGGAATGAGCAGTTCTTC. It encodes CASSQGYGAVIRNEQFF.

The chain is built from TRBV12-3 or TRBV12-4 and TRBJ2-2, with 7 bases matching TRBD1. V lost 6 bases, J lost 6 bases, and 13 bases stayed unmatched. CDR3 length equals 16 residues. CDR3 coding DNA: TGTGCCAGCAGCACAAACAGGGGAGTGGGTCCCGGGGAGCTGTTTTTT. Translating gives CASSTNRGVGPGELFF.

The chain couples TRBV20-1 to TRBJ1-6, with D perhaps TRBD1 (6 bases). The length of the CDR3 is 13 residues. The V end lost 5 bases, the J end lost 10 bases, and 15 bases lay between the germline ends. Germline V gives CDR1 DFQATT, CDR2 SNEGSKA (reference sequence). CDR3: CSAERGRNSPLHF. The CDR3 DNA reads as TGCAGTGCTGAAAGGGGGAGAAACTCACCCCTCCACTTT.